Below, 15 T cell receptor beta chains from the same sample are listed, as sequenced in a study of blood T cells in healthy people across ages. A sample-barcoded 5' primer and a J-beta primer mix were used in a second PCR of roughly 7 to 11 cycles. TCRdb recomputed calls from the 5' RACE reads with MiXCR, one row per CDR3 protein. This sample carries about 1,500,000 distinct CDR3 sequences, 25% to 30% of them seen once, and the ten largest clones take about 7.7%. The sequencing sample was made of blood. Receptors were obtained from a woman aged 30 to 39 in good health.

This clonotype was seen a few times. DNA for the CDR3: TGCGCCAGCACGGGACAGTCAAACACTGAAGCTTTCTTT. As protein: CASTGQSNTEAFF. The V and J genes are TRBV5-1 and TRBJ1-1; 7 nucleotides match TRBD1. CDR3 length equals 13 residues. Trimming took 6 bases from V and 2 from J; bases not matched to a gene: 4. Germline CDR1 reads SGHRS; CDR2 reads YFSETQ.

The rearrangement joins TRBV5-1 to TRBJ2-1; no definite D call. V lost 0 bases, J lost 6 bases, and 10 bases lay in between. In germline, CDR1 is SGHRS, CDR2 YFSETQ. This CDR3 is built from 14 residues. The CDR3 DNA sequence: TGCGCCAGCAGCTTGGTGACCCCCTGCAATGAGCAGTTCTTC. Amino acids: CASSLVTPCNEQFF.

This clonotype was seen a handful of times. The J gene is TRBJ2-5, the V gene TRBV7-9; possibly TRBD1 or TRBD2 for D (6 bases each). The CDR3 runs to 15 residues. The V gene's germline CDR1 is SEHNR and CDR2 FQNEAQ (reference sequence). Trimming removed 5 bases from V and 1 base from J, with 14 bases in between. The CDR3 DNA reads TGTGCCAGCAGCAACCTTGGGGGGCCCCAAGAGACCCAGTACTTC. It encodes CASSNLGGPQETQYF.

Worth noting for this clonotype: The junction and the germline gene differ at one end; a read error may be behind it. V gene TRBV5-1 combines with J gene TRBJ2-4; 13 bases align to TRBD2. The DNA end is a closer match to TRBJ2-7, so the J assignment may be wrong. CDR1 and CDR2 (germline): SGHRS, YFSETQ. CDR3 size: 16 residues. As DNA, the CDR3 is TGCACCAGCAGCATGAACGGACTAGCGGGAGCGGGCGAGCAGTACTTC. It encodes CTSSMNGLAGAGEQYF.

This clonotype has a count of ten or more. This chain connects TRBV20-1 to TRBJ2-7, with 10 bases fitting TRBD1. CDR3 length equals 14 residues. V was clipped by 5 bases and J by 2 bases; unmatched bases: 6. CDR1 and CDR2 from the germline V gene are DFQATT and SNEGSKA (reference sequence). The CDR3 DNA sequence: TGCAGTGCTCGTGACAGGGGGCGAACCTACGAGCAGTACTTC. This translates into CSARDRGRTYEQYF.

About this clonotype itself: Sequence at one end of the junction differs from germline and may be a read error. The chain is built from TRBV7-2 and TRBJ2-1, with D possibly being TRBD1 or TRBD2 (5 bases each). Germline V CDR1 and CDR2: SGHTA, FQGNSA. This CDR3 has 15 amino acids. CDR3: CVSSLRQGGTDEQFF. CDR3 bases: TGTGTCAGCAGCTTAAGGCAGGGTGGGACCGATGAGCAGTTCTTC.

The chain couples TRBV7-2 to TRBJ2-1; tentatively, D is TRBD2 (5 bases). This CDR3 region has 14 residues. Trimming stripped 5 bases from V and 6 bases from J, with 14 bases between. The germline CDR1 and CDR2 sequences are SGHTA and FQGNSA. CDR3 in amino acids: CASSDPPGGNEQFF. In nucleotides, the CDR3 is TGTGCCAGCAGCGATCCCCCCGGAGGCAATGAGCAGTTCTTC.

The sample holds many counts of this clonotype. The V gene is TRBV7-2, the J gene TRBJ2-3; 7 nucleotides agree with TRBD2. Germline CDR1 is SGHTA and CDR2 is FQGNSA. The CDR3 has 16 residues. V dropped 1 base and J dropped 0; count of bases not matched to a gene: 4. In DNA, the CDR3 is TGTGCCAGCAGCTTAGACCCGCGGGGGAGCACAGATACGCAGTATTTT. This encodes CASSLDPRGSTDTQYF. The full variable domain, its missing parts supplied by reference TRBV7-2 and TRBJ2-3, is GAGVSQSPSNKVTEKGKDVELRCDPISGHTALYWYRQSLGQGLEFLIYFQGNSAPDKSGLPSDRFSAERTGGSVSTLTIQRTQQEDSAVYLCASSLDPRGSTDTQYFGPGTRLTVL.

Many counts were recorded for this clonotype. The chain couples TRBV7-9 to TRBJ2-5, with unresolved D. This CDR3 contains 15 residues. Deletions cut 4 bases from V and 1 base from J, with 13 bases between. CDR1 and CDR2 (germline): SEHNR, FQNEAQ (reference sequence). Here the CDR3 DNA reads TGTGCCAGCAGCTCCGGTCGGGTACCCCAAGAGACCCAGTACTTC. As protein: CASSSGRVPQETQYF.

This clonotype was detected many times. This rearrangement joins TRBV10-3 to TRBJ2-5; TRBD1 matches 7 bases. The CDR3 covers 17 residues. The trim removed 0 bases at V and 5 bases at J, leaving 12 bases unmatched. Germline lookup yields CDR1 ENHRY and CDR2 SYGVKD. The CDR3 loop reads CAISESPLVGGRETQYF. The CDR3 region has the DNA TGTGCCATCAGTGAGTCTCCCCTGGTAGGGGGCCGGGAGACCCAGTACTTC.

CDR3 amino acids: CSARDLLSPNEQFF. The CDR3, as DNA: TGCAGTGCTAGAGATCTCCTATCGCCTAATGAGCAGTTCTTC. This chain links TRBV20-1 with TRBJ2-1; D uncertain. V was pared by 0 bases and J by 7 bases, with 13 bases between. The CDR3 sequence is 14 residues long. Germline loops: CDR1 DFQATT, CDR2 SNEGSKA (reference sequence).

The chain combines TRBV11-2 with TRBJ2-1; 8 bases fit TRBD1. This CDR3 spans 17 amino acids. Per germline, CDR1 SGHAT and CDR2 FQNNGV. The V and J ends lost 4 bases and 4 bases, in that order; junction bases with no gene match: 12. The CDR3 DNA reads TGTGCCAGCAGCTCAGAGGGCAGGGGGCTCAAGTACAATGAGCAGTTCTTC. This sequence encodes CASSSEGRGLKYNEQFF.

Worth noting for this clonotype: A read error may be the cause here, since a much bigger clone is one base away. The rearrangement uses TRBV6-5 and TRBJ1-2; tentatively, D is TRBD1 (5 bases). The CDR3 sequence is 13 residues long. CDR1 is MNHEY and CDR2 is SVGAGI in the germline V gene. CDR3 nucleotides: TGTGCCAGCAGTTATCGGGGCGTCTATGGCTGCACCTTC. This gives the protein CASSYRGVYGCTF.

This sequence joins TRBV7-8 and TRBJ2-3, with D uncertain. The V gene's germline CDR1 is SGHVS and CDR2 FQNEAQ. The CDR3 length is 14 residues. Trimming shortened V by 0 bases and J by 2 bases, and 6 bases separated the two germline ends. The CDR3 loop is CASSLALTTDTQYF. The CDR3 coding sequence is TGTGCCAGCAGCTTAGCCCTGACCACAGATACGCAGTATTTT.

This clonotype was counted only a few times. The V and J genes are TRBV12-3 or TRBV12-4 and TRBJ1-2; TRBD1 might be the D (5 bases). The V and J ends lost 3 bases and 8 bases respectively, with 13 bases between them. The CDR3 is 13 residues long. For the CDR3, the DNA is TGTGCCAGCAGTTTTGCGGGGCGCGGGGGCTACACCTTC. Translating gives CASSFAGRGGYTF.